This paragraph covers one TCR beta chain sequence. This clone was observed a single time. The clone's antigen remains unknown. Qualities for individual bases were not recorded, and no much larger clone is one base off. CDR1 and CDR2 are read off the germline V gene as SGDLS and YYNGEE. Trimming costs V 0 bases and J 3 bases, and their ends lie 9 bases apart. Measured from the cysteine to the phenylalanine, the CDR3 is 14 residues long. Of all the DNA, just the CDR3 is kept, 42 bases in frame from base 1. This sample is part of a study of cytomegalovirus exposure and HLA in healthy donors (TCRdb year 2017). At the level of the whole study: In an earlier analysis of 550 to 750 of the donors, 276 Gb of sequence data and 90 million to 120 million unique TCR beta sequences from about 190 million T cells were reported. Approximately 310 gigabases of sequencing data and around 85 million unique TCR sequences made up an early release that covered 640 HLA-typed donors. Of the roughly 410 genotyped donors, less than 90% were placed in the genetic ancestry cluster associated with self-reported Caucasian donors. The aim of the study was to test whether cataloging public T cell receptors could identify signatures of past pathogen exposure. The study used immunosequencing to profile the T cell repertoires of about 670 subjects and linked those repertoires to cytomegalovirus serostatus. In addition to the first cohort of about 650 subjects, a separate validation cohort of 100 to 150 different subjects was used. To predict cytomegalovirus infection status, the study brought together high-throughput TCR immunosequencing, statistical association of individual TCRs with disease status, and machine learning. A later analysis re-analyzed previously published TCR beta repertoires from about 600 donors and added high-resolution HLA genotyping to study TCR occurrence patterns. Rather than drawing on any new phenotypic data, the later analysis identified candidate immune exposures from TCR beta sequences and the way those sequences occurred across donors. To decide whether each TCR beta V gene segment behaved as functional or pseudogenic, an earlier analysis of approximately 600 of the donors relied on high-throughput TCR beta sequencing. Alongside the repertoire data, information on donor age, sex, ethnicity and CMV serostatus was compiled. Genome-wide SNP genotypes for about 60% of the 666 donors were used in a later genetic analysis, which treated that subset as a discovery cohort. Every discovery cohort repertoire had been produced on one sequencing platform. Class I and class II HLA loci were covered by the typing at four-digit resolution. Typing coverage varied by locus: roughly 629-630 donors for A, B, C, DRB1 and DQB1; roughly 500 for DQA1; about 590 for DPA1; around 490 for DPB1. Because of strong linkage in the cohort, five DR-DQ haplotypes were treated as single units for association and clustering. Among a few hundred genotyped donors of the cohort, an average of about 240,000 unique TCR beta nucleotide sequences were sequenced per donor, roughly 18% of them non-productive.

Broad study findings and their caveats: Strong co-occurrence of HLA alleles, especially DR and DQ, made assigning TCR associations to individual alleles difficult. For the cohort, immune exposure information was limited to CMV serostatus. In both the original and validation cohorts, the classifier was reported to diagnose cytomegalovirus status with high specificity and sensitivity. In a later analysis, most CMV-associated TCR beta chains were found to appear HLA-restricted, with HLA associations seemingly driven largely by CMV exposure. A cluster of highly shared sequence variants was judged likely to be a technical artifact of the sequencing pipeline. According to a later analysis, parvovirus B19, influenza, CMV and Epstein-Barr virus appeared linked to several top co-occurrence clusters. Correlated functional status among segregating V segments might reflect linkage disequilibrium, but an unknown experimental factor could not be ruled out. According to a later analysis, TCR association rates differed among HLA loci, with DRB1 alleles showing the most associated TCRs and HLA-C alleles showing the fewest. In an earlier analysis of about 550 of the donors, most TCR beta V segments were observed in productive rearrangements about 87% or about 30% of the time, broadly matching IMGT annotations. Compared with the roughly 600-donor mean, donors in an Asian-associated ancestry cluster had fewer N-insertions in productive TCRs, according to a later genetic analysis. An association between a missense DCLRE1C variant and V-gene and J-gene trimming of TCR beta chains was found in a later genetic analysis and replicated in an independent cohort. Specific HLA alleles were associated with about 17,000 TCR beta sequences at a false discovery rate of 0.05 in a later analysis. Three of the identified cytomegalovirus-associated TCR beta chains were confirmed in vitro to be specific for cytomegalovirus antigens. In a later analysis, HLA-associated TCR beta chains were found to be more clonally expanded and to have lower generation probabilities than equally common non-associated chains. A further reported finding was that TCR beta sequences accurately predicted the HLA-A and HLA-B alleles for most subjects in the first cohort. A total of 150 or so TCR beta chains were listed by the study as associated with cytomegalovirus. Approximately 16 rarely observed V segments, including chromosome 9 orphons, were excluded from the earlier analysis of about 600 of the donors because counts were too low. The presence/absence analyses assumed that sequencing depth was roughly uniform across donors, and that assumption may not be true. Only TCR beta chains were sequenced in this cohort, and the absence of alpha or paired-chain data limited detectable features. Some IMGT-functional V segments, including TRBV6-2 and TRBV6-3, could not be distinguished by the 87-base-pair reads and were therefore excluded. Most TCR sequences were observed very rarely across donors, whereas some public TCRs were present in many individuals. According to the authors, the approach could potentially be generalized to other disease states and immunological phenotypes. Because HLA typing was missing for some donors at each locus, association tests included only the typed subset.

The cohort was made up of about 610 healthy bone marrow donors. At the time of sampling, every cohort member was nominally healthy, though immune exposures that went unrecorded were likely present. The donor was CMV seronegative and was included in the group of over 300 seronegative cohort members. A peripheral blood sample was provided by each donor, and peripheral blood mononuclear cells were used for TCR beta sequencing. Genomic DNA was extracted from the blood cell samples with the Qiagen DNeasy Blood Extraction Kit. The library came from the immunoSEQ multiplex PCR assay. A mixture of 60 forward primers for TCR Vbeta segments and 13 reverse primers for TCR Jbeta segments was used in the multiplex PCR. The CDR3 region of rearranged TCR beta genes was amplified from genomic DNA with a multiplex PCR assay. Amplified TCR beta libraries were sequenced as 87-base-pair reads on the Illumina HiSeq System. On the authors' methods: In a later analysis, some 80 million unique TCR beta chains were counted across the roughly 610 repertoires, and roughly 11 million of these chains were shared by at least two donors. Raw reads were error-corrected and collapsed into unique sequences by a nearest-neighbor algorithm in which closely related sequences were merged to remove PCR and sequencing errors. To assign V, D and J gene segments, CDR3 sequences were aligned to IMGT reference sequences. For a sequence to be retained, at least a six-nucleotide match to both a V gene segment and a J gene segment was required. A rearrangement counted as productive if the CDR3 had no stop codons and remained in frame with V and J, and every other rearrangement counted as non-productive. Following IMGT convention, CDR3 was defined as the stretch from the second conserved V-encoded cysteine up to the conserved J-encoded phenylalanine. In an earlier analysis of around 540 of the donors, sequences lacking an unambiguous match to a single V gene segment were excluded. An earlier analysis of fewer than 750 of the donors called V segments functional above 56.7% productive rearrangements and segregating when the between-donor standard deviation exceeded 5%. A statistical classification framework was built to diagnose cytomegalovirus status from the catalog of TCR beta chain sequences. In a later analysis, V and J genes were assigned by comparing TCR nucleotide sequences against IMGT/GENE-DB human TR gene sequences. In a later analysis, CDR3 sequences and most-parsimonious VDJ recombination scenarios were assigned using the TCRdist pipeline. In a later analysis, each TCR beta chain was defined by its CDR3 amino acid sequence together with its V-gene family, and reads lacking a unique V-gene family were excluded. As a way to deal with suspected cross-contamination and a sequencing artifact, a later analysis dropped hundreds of nucleotide sequences that were highly shared and had low generation probability. A later analysis calculated a clonal expansion index for each public chain from normalized within-repertoire ranks of inferred template counts. In a later analysis, generation probabilities were computed using a VDJ recombination model fitted to out-of-frame rearrangements, and the results were checked against IGoR. In a later analysis, TCR-TCR, TCR-HLA and TCR-CMV co-occurrence was scored with hypergeometric tests, and a repertoire-size bias correction was applied to TCR pairs. A later analysis estimated false discovery rates by permuting HLA or CMV assignments 20 times. In a later analysis, co-occurring TCRs were grouped using DBSCAN, with TCRdist sequence similarity added in when clustering inside HLA-allele-positive subsets. Repertoires with fewer than 30,000 or more than 120,000 public chains were left out of co-occurrence clustering, as were a handful of repertoires with anomalous nucleotide sharing. Held by TCRdb, this immuneACCESS table contains in-frame sequences only and omits some clones. Under half of the omission traces to an unresolved V gene where checked; the cause of the rest is unknown. Clone size and V and J calls were adopted from that table, with D and trimming inferred from the DNA. Within this sample are approximately 200,000 clones, with 83% of them counted one time only. The top ten clonotypes cover 1.2% to 1.5% of the sample.

The sequenced material came from PBMCs. The chain employs TRBV9 and TRBJ1-1; the D gene cannot be named for sure. The TCR comes from a girl aged 10 to 17 in good health and CMV-seronegative. The sequence in DNA is TGTGCCAGCAGCGTAGGTATCCTAGACACTGAAGCTTTCTTT. Its amino acids are CASSVGILDTEAFF.